This T cell receptor (beta chain) stems from a study of CD8+CD57+ T cells in acquired aplastic anemia. According to the study, genomic DNA was the template for TCR beta VDJ and CDR3 profiling. TCRdb re-called the reads through MiXCR, storing one row per CDR3 protein. The table has 150,000 to 200,000 distinct CDR3 sequences, 63% seen once. Patients chosen for sequencing had CD8+CD57+ cells that had expanded, as shown by flow cytometry. The sequence was obtained from a human donor with aplastic anemia. Sequencing was done on a sample of sorted CD4+, CD8+, or CD8+CD57+ T cells (not recorded which) from PBMCs.

Here the CDR3 DNA reads TGTGCCAGCAGTTTAAGGTCAGGGAGGAATGAGCAGTTCTTC. This codes for CASSLRSGRNEQFF. The chain employs TRBV27 and TRBJ2-1; D is possibly TRBD2 (6 bases). The CDR3 sequence is 14 residues long. Germline CDR1 is MNHEY and CDR2 is SMNVEV (reference sequence). Trimming removed 2 bases at V and 7 bases at J, with 12 bases between.